These 32 T cell receptor beta chains came from one sample sequenced in a study of shared clonotypes between healthy human individuals. Profiling relied on immunoSEQ multiplex PCR, and the TCRdb table lists in-frame clones only, not all of them. This sample has 2 million to 3 million clones; around 94% occur once, and the top ten carry over 0.12%. The sequencing input was naive CD4+ T cells sorted from blood. Subset: CD45RA+ positively selected. These receptors all stem from a man between 18 and 35 years old in good health.

The chain uses TRBV18 and TRBJ2-2; TRBD1 aligns across 7 bases. V dropped 4 bases and J dropped 0; count of bases not matched to a gene: 5. Germline CDR1 reads KGHSH; CDR2 reads LQKENI. CDR3 length equals 16 residues. The CDR3 DNA sequence: TGTGCCAGCTCACTACAGGGACAGTCGAACACCGGGGAGCTGTTTTTT. This codes for CASSLQGQSNTGELFF.

This clone was seen just once. The rearrangement joins TRBV7-2 to TRBJ2-2; TRBD2 is a possible D gene (5 bases). This CDR3 has 16 amino acids. Germline assignment: CDR1 SGHTA and CDR2 FQGNSA. V shed 1 base and J shed 6 bases, with 15 bases lying between them. For the CDR3, the DNA is TGTGCCAGCAGCTTAGTGGGGAGCACCCTTGCCGGGGAGCTGTTTTTT. Its translation is CASSLVGSTLAGELFF.

The V and J genes are TRBV7-2 and TRBJ2-1; D is possibly TRBD2 (5 bases). The CDR3 spans 13 residues. Germline CDR1 SGHTA, CDR2 FQGNSA. V gave up 5 bases and J gave up 2 bases, with 7 bases separating them. The CDR3 here is CASSMGAYNEQFF. The DNA for the CDR3 is TGTGCCAGCAGCATGGGAGCCTACAATGAGCAGTTCTTC.

The gene calls are TRBV7-2 and TRBJ2-5; the match to TRBD2 covers 10 bases. Germline V lookup: CDR1 SGHTA, CDR2 FQGNSA. The trim removed 1 base at V and 2 bases at J, leaving 4 bases unmatched. The CDR3 runs 16 residues. CDR3 sequence: CASSLGSAGGQETQYF. The CDR3 nucleotides read TGTGCCAGCAGCTTAGGGTCAGCGGGAGGGCAAGAGACCCAGTACTTC.

On this clone itself: Sequence at one end of the junction differs from germline and may be a read error. J is TRBJ1-2 and V is TRBV19; the D is unclear. The CDR3 has 12 amino acids. CDR1 is LNHDA, CDR2 SQIVND, per germline (reference sequence). The CDR3 DNA sequence: TGTGCCAGTAGTATAGGCCAGACTAGAATGGACTTC. Its protein product is CASSIGQTRMDF.

The chain is built from TRBV5-1 and TRBJ1-4, with 7 bases aligning to TRBD1. CDR1 and CDR2 (germline): SGHRS, YFSETQ. V gave up 4 bases and J gave up 3 bases; unmatched junction bases: 0. The CDR3 consists of 13 residues. CDR3 DNA: TGCGCCAGCAGCGGGACAGCTAATGAAAAACTGTTTTTT. This encodes CASSGTANEKLFF.

The chain employs TRBV18 and TRBJ1-1; TRBD1 matches at 8 bases. From germline, CDR1 is KGHSH and CDR2 LQKENI. CDR3 length: 15 amino acids. J gave up 5 bases and V 3 bases, and 8 bases lay outside the gene matches. CDR3 sequence: CASSPQTGAVTEAFF. CDR3 DNA sequence: TGTGCCAGCTCACCCCAGACAGGGGCCGTGACTGAAGCTTTCTTT.

This chain links TRBV14 with TRBJ1-1; a weak D match, TRBD1 (6 bases). Germline lookup yields CDR1 SGHDN and CDR2 FVKESK. Between the trimmed V and J ends, which lost 1 base and 6 bases, there was a span of 21 bases. CDR3 length equals 17 residues. In nucleotides, the CDR3 is TGTGCCAGCAGCCAAGGGGTCGGACAGCAAGCGTGGGCTGAAGCTTTCTTT. This sequence encodes CASSQGVGQQAWAEAFF. The full variable domain, rest sourced from reference TRBV14 and TRBJ1-1, is EAGVTQFPSHSVIEKGQTVTLRCDPISGHDNLYWYRRVMGKEIKFLLHFVKESKQDESGMPNNRFLAERTGGTYSTLKVQPAELEDSGVYFCASSQGVGQQAWAEAFFGQGTRLTVV.

On this clone itself: The same CDR3 can be traced to other DNA sequences in this sample. The CDR3 loop reads CASSRGGYEQYF. The DNA of the CDR3 is TGTGCCAGCAGCAGGGGGGGATACGAGCAGTACTTC. The V and J genes are TRBV7-9 and TRBJ2-7, with D perhaps TRBD2 (7 bases). The CDR3 is 12 residues long. The V gene's germline CDR1 is SEHNR and CDR2 FQNEAQ (reference sequence). V lost 5 bases to trimming and J lost 4 bases, with 9 bases between them.

The chain combines TRBV5-1 with TRBJ2-7; no reliable D call. This CDR3 is built from 16 residues. Germline values: CDR1 SGHRS, CDR2 YFSETQ. V dropped 0 bases and J dropped 0 bases, with 13 bases sitting between them. The CDR3 loop is CASSLEGQARSYEQYF. The CDR3 coding sequence is TGCGCCAGCAGCTTGGAGGGCCAGGCTCGCTCCTACGAGCAGTACTTC.

The rearrangement uses TRBV6-4 and TRBJ2-5; TRBD2 is a possible D gene (6 bases). The CDR3 runs 16 residues. Germline loops: CDR1 MRHNA, CDR2 SNTAGT. Trimming removed 7 bases at V and 1 base at J, with 19 bases between. CDR3 bases: TGTGCCAGCATCTCACCCCAAGGCGGGGTCCAAGAGACCCAGTACTTC. It encodes CASISPQGGVQETQYF.

The chain employs TRBV5-5 and TRBJ1-1; D is possibly TRBD1 (5 bases). Germline CDR1 SGHKS, CDR2 YYEKEE (reference sequence). Trimming left V 4 bases short and J 6 bases short, with 16 bases between. The CDR3 is 14 residues long. CDR3 bases: TGTGCCAGCAGCCTGGAGGGGTTTGTTGCTGAAGCTTTCTTT. It specifies CASSLEGFVAEAFF. Looking up the rest from reference TRBV5-5 and TRBJ1-1 gives the full variable domain: DAGVTQSPTHLIKTRGQQVTLRCSPISGHKSVSWYQQVLGQGPQFIFQYYEKEERGRGNFPDRFSARQFPNYSSELNVNALLLGDSALYLCASSLEGFVAEAFFGQGTRLTVV.

V gene TRBV9 combines with J gene TRBJ1-2, with D unclear. The ends were cut back, 3 bases at V and 6 bases at J, with 21 bases in the middle. The CDR3 extends over 16 amino acids. From germline, CDR1 is SGDLS and CDR2 YYNGEE. The CDR3 bases are TGTGCCAGCAGCGGGCGGCGCGGGTCCCTAGGCCATGGCTACACCTTC. It yields the protein CASSGRRGSLGHGYTF.

DNA of the CDR3: TGTGCCAGCAAATTCCTCAGTAGCTCCTACGAGCAGTACTTC. As protein: CASKFLSSSYEQYF. The rearrangement links TRBV6-5 to TRBJ2-7; D unclear. Trimming cost V 7 bases and J 0 bases, with 13 bases left between them. This CDR3 comprises 14 residues. Germline assignment: CDR1 MNHEY and CDR2 SVGAGI.

V and J are TRBV29-1 and TRBJ1-1; TRBD1 matches at 9 bases. CDR1 and CDR2 from the germline V gene are SQVTM and ANQGSEA. With 7 bases clipped from V and 4 bases from J, the junction kept 4 bases outside the gene matches. CDR3 length: 12 amino acids. The CDR3, as DNA: TGCAGCGGAAGGACAGGGGCCACTGAAGCTTTCTTT. Its protein is CSGRTGATEAFF. The full variable domain, with the rest looked up from reference TRBV29-1 and TRBJ1-1, is SAVISQKPSRDICQRGTSLTIQCQVDSQVTMMFWYRQQPGQSLTLIATANQGSEATYESGFVIDKFPISRPNLTFSTLTVSNMSPEDSSIYLCSGRTGATEAFFGQGTRLTVV.

A word on this clone: This CDR3 is also generated by other DNA sequences in the sample. CDR3 bases: TGTGCCAGCAGCTCGACCGGGACAGGGAATGAAAAACTGTTTTTT. Residues: CASSSTGTGNEKLFF. V gene TRBV5-4 combines with J gene TRBJ1-4; 9 positions agree with TRBD1. CDR1 and CDR2 (germline): SGHNT, YYREEE (reference sequence). V lost 3 bases and J lost 5; bases outside the gene matches: 5. The CDR3 consists of 15 residues.

This sequence joins TRBV9 and TRBJ2-4; TRBD1 agrees at 7 bases. Germline V lookup: CDR1 SGDLS, CDR2 YYNGEE. The CDR3 runs to 18 residues. V dropped 2 bases and J dropped 8; count of bases not matched to a gene: 19. CDR3 region: CASSVSPSGRQGFDIQYF. The CDR3 coding sequence is TGTGCCAGCAGCGTCTCCCCGTCAGGGAGACAGGGATTTGACATTCAGTACTTC.

This sequence joins TRBV30 and TRBJ2-5, with a weak D call TRBD1 (6 bases). V was shortened by 5 bases and J by 4 bases, with 17 bases between the two germline ends. CDR3 length: 14 residues. Per the germline V gene, CDR1 is GTSNPN and CDR2 is SVGIG (reference sequence). CDR3 protein: CAWQQGSMRETQYF. In DNA form, the CDR3 reads TGTGCCTGGCAACAGGGCAGCATGCGAGAGACCCAGTACTTC.

Concerning this clone itself: One end of the junction fails to match germline, which may point to a read error. This sequence joins TRBV11-1 and TRBJ2-5; tentatively, D is TRBD1 (6 bases). The V gene's germline CDR1 is SGHAT and CDR2 FQDESV (reference sequence). The CDR3 sequence is 14 residues long. CDR3 DNA sequence: TGTGTCAGCAGGTTGATACAGGGTGGGGAGACCCAGTACTTC. Its translation: CVSRLIQGGETQYF. Combining the CDR3 with reference TRBV11-1 and TRBJ2-5 gives the whole variable domain EAEVAQSPRYKITEKSQAVAFWCDPISGHATLYWYRQILGQGPELLVQFQDESVVDDSQLPKDRFSAERLKGVDSTLKIQPAELGDSAMYLCVSRLIQGGETQYFGPGTRLLVL.

About this clone: In the same sample, other DNA sequences code for this CDR3. The chain links TRBV6-5 to TRBJ2-3; TRBD2 aligns across 8 bases. CDR3 size: 15 residues. With 0 bases clipped from V and 5 bases from J, the junction kept 4 bases outside the gene matches. Germline V gene lookup returns CDR1 MNHEY and CDR2 SVGAGI. The CDR3 protein is CASSYSSGGLDTQYF. As DNA, the CDR3 is TGTGCCAGCAGTTACTCATCGGGGGGGCTAGATACGCAGTATTTT.

This chain links TRBV6-4 with TRBJ2-1, with a weak D call TRBD1 (6 bases). Germline V gene lookup returns CDR1 MRHNA and CDR2 SNTAGT. This CDR3 region has 15 residues. V was cut by 3 bases and J by 5 bases, with 14 bases left in between. The CDR3 DNA follows: TGTGCCAGCAGTGAACAGGGCGTTGGGGACAATGAGCAGTTCTTC. Residues: CASSEQGVGDNEQFF.

The chain joins TRBV7-6 to TRBJ1-3, with 9 bases that match TRBD1. This CDR3 has 21 amino acids. The V segment lost 2 bases and the J segment 0 bases; nucleotides outside the gene matches: 17. The germline V gene has CDR1 SGHVS and CDR2 FNYEAQ. CDR3 residues: CASSLKISGTGLPISGNTIYF. CDR3 DNA sequence: TGTGCCAGCAGCTTAAAAATTTCCGGGACAGGGCTACCGATCTCTGGAAACACCATATATTTT.

This chain links TRBV4-1 with TRBJ2-5, with D possibly TRBD1 on 5 matching bases. The CDR3 extends over 14 amino acids. Looked up from germline, CDR1 is MGHRA and CDR2 is YSYEKL. Trimming took off 1 base at V and 5 bases at J, with 11 bases between the two ends. The CDR3: CASSQVGARETQYF. CDR3 DNA: TGCGCCAGCAGCCAAGTAGGGGCCCGGGAGACCCAGTACTTC.

The chain links TRBV5-1 to TRBJ2-7, with 10 bases matching TRBD2. Germline V lookup: CDR1 SGHRS, CDR2 YFSETQ. CDR3 size: 15 residues. Trimming at V came to 5 bases and at J to 0 bases, leaving 5 bases not matched to a gene. CDR3 sequence (DNA): TGCGCCAGCAGGGGGACTAGCGCAAGCTCCTACGAGCAGTACTTC. It codes for CASRGTSASSYEQYF.

As to this clone: This sample includes further DNA sequences coding for the same CDR3. This chain joins TRBV5-1 and TRBJ2-2; tentative D call: TRBD2 (5 bases). This CDR3 is built from 13 residues. V shed 2 bases and J shed 3 bases, with 5 bases lying between them. Germline-derived CDR1 and CDR2 are SGHRS and YFSETQ. The CDR3 DNA sequence: TGCGCCAGCAGCTTCGGGGACACCGGGGAGCTGTTTTTT. It translates to CASSFGDTGELFF.

V usage is TRBV28 and J usage is TRBJ1-5; D not resolved. Germline values: CDR1 MDHEN, CDR2 SYDVKM. The CDR3 spans 14 residues. Trimming cost V 3 bases and J 1 base, with 7 bases left between them. The CDR3 DNA follows: TGTGCCAGCAGTTTCGGCCAAAGCAATCAGCCCCAGCATTTT. Translation gives CASSFGQSNQPQHF.

CDR3 nucleotides: TGTGCCAGTAGTAAACAAATCGGACAGGGTATCGAGCAGTACTTC. Its protein is CASSKQIGQGIEQYF. This chain uses TRBV19 with TRBJ2-7; 8 positions match TRBD1. CDR1 and CDR2 (germline): LNHDA, SQIVND (reference sequence). Losses at the gene ends were 4 bases for V and 6 bases for J; bases not matched to a gene: 11. There are 15 residues in the CDR3.

This chain links TRBV21-1 with TRBJ1-6. TRBV21-1 is recorded as a pseudogene. The CDR3 has 13 residues. The DNA for the CDR3 is TGTGCCAGCGAACAAGGGCGGGAGACTCCCCTCCACTTT. It translates to CASEQGRETPLHF.

V usage is TRBV7-8 and J usage is TRBJ2-7; no firm D call. CDR1 is SGHVS and CDR2 is FQNEAQ in the germline V gene. V lost 1 base to trimming and J lost 3 bases, with 7 bases between them. This CDR3 region has 13 residues. CDR3 in amino acids: CASSLGRFYEQYF. CDR3 nucleotide sequence: TGTGCCAGCAGCTTAGGGAGATTCTACGAGCAGTACTTC.

The rearrangement joins TRBV7-9 to TRBJ2-3, with 9 bases fitting TRBD1. The CDR3 is 14 residues long. Germline-derived CDR1 and CDR2 are SEHNR and FQNEAQ (reference sequence). The J segment lost 2 bases and the V segment lost 7 bases, leaving 4 bases of the junction unmatched. The CDR3 loop reads CASMGQGPTDTQYF. As DNA, the CDR3 is TGTGCCAGCATGGGACAGGGCCCCACAGATACGCAGTATTTT.

This clone was seen a few times. The chain has TRBV29-1 and TRBJ1-1; the D is unclear. Germline V lookup: CDR1 SQVTM, CDR2 ANQGSEA. Trimming shortened V by 3 bases and J by 1 base, and 9 bases separated the two germline ends. This CDR3 is 13 amino acids long. CDR3 bases: TGCAGCGTTGAGAGGCAGAGGAACACTGAAGCTTTCTTT. This encodes CSVERQRNTEAFF.

This clone came up once. The rearrangement joins TRBV28 to TRBJ1-4, with a tentative D call TRBD1 (6 bases). CDR3 length: 17 residues. Deletions cut 1 base from V and 5 bases from J, with 17 bases between. The germline gives CDR1 MDHEN, CDR2 SYDVKM. The CDR3 reads CASSLSLPGGANEKLFF. The CDR3 nucleotides read TGTGCCAGCAGTTTATCCCTCCCCGGGGGGGCGAATGAAAAACTGTTTTTT.